Below are 29 T cell receptor beta chains sequenced from a single sample in a study of PD-1 blockade in classical Hodgkin lymphoma. Sequencing used immunoSEQ multiplex PCR; TCRdb keeps in-frame clones, though not all of them. The sample yields about 46,000 clones, about 78% seen once. Brentuximab vedotin exposure varied among the patients, all of whom had relapsed after autologous stem cell transplantation. The source material was peripheral blood mononuclear cells (PBMCs), sampled before the second cycle of nivolumab. Every receptor here comes from a human donor with classical Hodgkin lymphoma.

The gene calls are TRBV28 and TRBJ1-2; 7 bases line up with TRBD1. Germline V gene data show CDR1 as MDHEN and CDR2 as SYDVKM. With 3 bases clipped from V and 4 bases from J, the junction kept 2 bases outside the gene matches. This CDR3 region has 13 residues. The CDR3 protein is CASSLTGIYGYTF. CDR3 nucleotides: TGTGCCAGCAGTTTGACAGGGATCTATGGCTACACCTTC.

The chain joins TRBV11-3 to TRBJ2-1, with D perhaps TRBD1 (5 bases). Germline-derived CDR1 and CDR2 are SGHNT and YENEEA. The CDR3 covers 14 residues. Trimming took off 1 base at V and 4 bases at J, with 8 bases between the two ends. The CDR3 nucleotides are TGTGCCAGCAGCTTAGCTAGGGGTTACAATGAGCAGTTCTTC. Its protein product is CASSLARGYNEQFF.

The chain joins TRBV6-1 to TRBJ2-2, with D hard to call. The CDR3 spans 13 residues. Trimming shortened V by 5 bases and J by 1 base, and 5 bases separated the two germline ends. Germline-derived CDR1 and CDR2 are MNHNS and SASEGT. The DNA for the CDR3 is TGTGCCAGCAGTAGACAGAACACCGGGGAGCTGTTTTTT. As protein: CASSRQNTGELFF.

J is TRBJ2-7 and V is TRBV10-1; D is perhaps TRBD2 (5 bases). The CDR3 loop spans 18 amino acids. Germline V lookup: CDR1 WNHNN, CDR2 SYGVQD (reference sequence). Between the trimmed V and J ends, which lost 0 bases and 4 bases, there was a span of 22 bases. The CDR3 is CASSESVNVGWERYEQYF. As DNA, the CDR3 is TGCGCCAGCAGTGAGTCCGTTAATGTGGGGTGGGAGAGATACGAGCAGTACTTC.

This clone turned up a few times. The rearrangement joins TRBV6-5 to TRBJ1-2; D gene uncertain. V was clipped by 7 bases and J by 0 bases, with 15 bases between them. The CDR3 has 15 amino acids. Germline V CDR1 and CDR2: MNHEY, SVGAGI. The CDR3 coding sequence is TGTGCCAGCACCGCCCGGCCCCAGGCTAACTATGGCTACACCTTC. It yields the protein CASTARPQANYGYTF.

This clone appeared a single time. CDR3 sequence (DNA): TGTGCCATCAGTGAGGCGACTAGCGGAAACAATGAGCAGTTCTTC. Translation: CAISEATSGNNEQFF. The rearrangement links TRBV10-3 to TRBJ2-1; 9 bases are a match to TRBD2. Germline CDR1 ENHRY, CDR2 SYGVKD. Losses at the gene ends were 2 bases for V and 5 bases for J; bases not matched to a gene: 4. The CDR3 is made up of 15 amino acids.

This chain joins TRBV7-9 and TRBJ2-2; a possible D gene is TRBD1 (6 bases). This CDR3 has 17 residues. Germline loops: CDR1 SEHNR, CDR2 FQNEAQ (reference sequence). Trimming took off 2 bases at V and 7 bases at J, with 20 bases between the two ends. The CDR3 DNA sequence: TGTGCCAGCAGCTTAAAGAGGACAGTAGACCACCTCGGGGAGCTGTTTTTT. Translation: CASSLKRTVDHLGELFF.

The rearrangement links TRBV28 to TRBJ2-2; the D is unclear. The germline V and J ends were trimmed by 5 bases and 5 bases, with 6 bases remaining between them. Germline values: CDR1 MDHEN, CDR2 SYDVKM. The length of the CDR3 is 12 residues. CDR3 protein: CASSTPTGELFF. The DNA for the CDR3 is TGTGCCAGCAGTACGCCTACCGGGGAGCTGTTTTTT.

The rearrangement uses TRBV2 and TRBJ1-2, with D unresolved. CDR3 length equals 14 residues. Germline V gene data show CDR1 as SNHLY and CDR2 as FYNNEI. V lost 6 bases and J lost 4, with 15 bases in between. CDR3 region: CASRKPGPIYGYTF. The CDR3 DNA follows: TGTGCCAGCAGGAAACCGGGTCCTATCTATGGCTACACCTTC.

This chain joins TRBV19 and TRBJ2-1; D remains ambiguous. With 6 bases removed from V and 10 bases from J, the gap between germline ends came to 22 bases. This CDR3 contains 15 residues. The germline V gene encodes CDR1 LNHDA and CDR2 SQIVND (reference sequence). The CDR3 sequence is CASSENRAHLEEQFF. As DNA, the CDR3 is TGTGCCAGTAGCGAGAACCGGGCCCACTTGGAGGAGCAGTTCTTC. The full variable domain, with the rest looked up from reference TRBV19 and TRBJ2-1, is DGGITQSPKYLFRKEGQNVTLSCEQNLNHDAMYWYRQDPGQGLRLIYYSQIVNDFQKGDIAEGYSVSREKKESFPLTVTSAQKNPTAFYLCASSENRAHLEEQFFGPGTRLTVL.

The chain has TRBV6-4 and TRBJ2-1; D is possibly TRBD2 (6 bases). Germline lookup yields CDR1 MRHNA and CDR2 SNTAGT. This CDR3 spans 16 amino acids. The V end lost 5 bases, the J end lost 9 bases, and 23 bases lay between the germline ends. Here the CDR3 DNA reads TGTGCCAGCAGTCCATTCTTCGGGGACTTCCGCAGTGAGCAGTTCTTC. Encoded protein: CASSPFFGDFRSEQFF.

This clone showed up just once. The chain combines TRBV5-4 with TRBJ1-1; maybe TRBD1 (5 bases). The CDR3 is made up of 15 amino acids. The V gene lost 2 bases and the J gene lost 4 bases, with 15 bases spanning the gap. Germline lookup yields CDR1 SGHNT and CDR2 YYREEE (reference sequence). CDR3 protein: CASSFRTRAGTEAFF. CDR3 DNA: TGTGCCAGCAGCTTCAGGACACGGGCGGGCACTGAAGCTTTCTTT.

The chain joins TRBV25-1 to TRBJ2-5; 7 bases align to TRBD1. The last part of the DNA fits TRBJ2-7 better; the J call may be wrong. Germline CDR1 MGHDK, CDR2 SYGVNS. The CDR3 extends over 13 amino acids. CDR3 coding DNA: TGTGCCAGCAGTGAGGCAGGGGGAAACGAGCAGTACTTC. This translates into CASSEAGGNEQYF.

The chain carries TRBV5-4 and TRBJ1-5, with unresolved D. This CDR3 has 18 residues. Trimming shortened V by 0 bases and J by 0 bases, and 16 bases separated the two germline ends. Germline V lookup: CDR1 SGHNT, CDR2 YYREEE (reference sequence). The CDR3 sequence is CASSLAVRERYSNQPQHF. The CDR3 DNA reads as TGTGCCAGCAGCTTGGCCGTAAGGGAGAGGTATAGCAATCAGCCCCAGCATTTT.

The chain joins TRBV7-9 to TRBJ1-1; possibly TRBD1 for D (6 bases). The CDR3 runs to 14 residues. V shed 5 bases and J shed 1 base, with 11 bases lying between them. CDR1 and CDR2 from the germline V gene are SEHNR and FQNEAQ (reference sequence). The CDR3 protein is CASSPGGPNTEAFF. CDR3 coding DNA: TGTGCCAGCAGCCCCGGGGGGCCGAACACTGAAGCTTTCTTT.

V usage is TRBV27 and J usage is TRBJ2-1; 13 positions agree with TRBD2. The trim removed 6 bases at V and 3 bases at J, leaving 5 bases unmatched. CDR3 length: 16 amino acids. Germline CDR1 MNHEY, CDR2 SMNVEV (reference sequence). CDR3 in DNA: TGTGCCAGCAGCCTACGGACTAGCGGGGGCTACAATGAGCAGTTCTTC. It codes for CASSLRTSGGYNEQFF.

This clone qualifies as medium-sized (0.01 to 0.1%). This rearrangement joins TRBV5-6 to TRBJ2-7; TRBD2 agrees at 13 bases. V gave up 4 bases and J gave up 6 bases; unmatched junction bases: 7. This CDR3 region has 15 residues. Looked up from germline, CDR1 is SGHDT and CDR2 is YYEEEE. The CDR3 nucleotides are TGTGCCAGCAGCATAGGACTAGCGGGAGTCACCGAGCAGTACTTC. Protein product: CASSIGLAGVTEQYF. The full variable domain, its missing parts supplied by reference TRBV5-6 and TRBJ2-7, is DAGVTQSPTHLIKTRGQQVTLRCSPKSGHDTVSWYQQALGQGPQFIFQYYEEEERQRGNFPDRFSGHQFPNYSSELNVNALLLGDSALYLCASSIGLAGVTEQYFGPGTRLTVT.

This clone was seen more than once but under ten times. This chain links TRBV6-6 with TRBJ2-2, with 7 bases fitting TRBD2. Germline V gene sequence: CDR1 MNHNY, CDR2 SVGAGI (reference sequence). V shed 2 bases, J shed 6 bases, and the junction held 9 bases outside the gene matches. The CDR3 is 16 residues long. The CDR3 nucleotides are TGTGCCAGCAGTTACCCGGGAACTAGCGTTCCCGGGGAGCTGTTTTTT. This codes for CASSYPGTSVPGELFF.

The chain has TRBV28 and TRBJ1-1; the D gene is possibly TRBD1 (6 bases). Trimming pared 9 bases from V and 2 bases from J, leaving 10 bases between. The germline V gene has CDR1 MDHEN and CDR2 SYDVKM. CDR3 length equals 12 residues. The CDR3 spells CASQGINTEAFF. CDR3 coding DNA: TGTGCCAGTCAGGGGATCAACACTGAAGCTTTCTTT.

The CDR3 here is CASSVEGNEQFF. CDR3 DNA: TGTGCCAGCAGTGTTGAAGGGAATGAGCAGTTCTTC. The genes are TRBV2 and TRBJ2-1; no clear D. V lost 4 bases and J 7 bases, leaving 8 bases between the germline ends. Germline assignment: CDR1 SNHLY and CDR2 FYNNEI. CDR3 size: 12 residues.

The chain is built from TRBV6-4 and TRBJ1-2; D perhaps matches TRBD1 (5 bases). The CDR3 runs to 14 residues. Germline loops: CDR1 MRHNA, CDR2 SNTAGT. With 6 bases removed from V and 3 bases from J, the gap between germline ends came to 14 bases. CDR3 nucleotide sequence: TGTGCCAGCAGAACAGGTTGTCCCCACTATGGCTACACCTTC. Translated: CASRTGCPHYGYTF.

The chain couples TRBV7-9 to TRBJ2-3, with no clear D. V lost 2 bases, J lost 3 bases, and 3 bases lay in between. Per the germline V gene, CDR1 is SEHNR and CDR2 is FQNEAQ (reference sequence). There are 12 residues in the CDR3. The CDR3 region has the DNA TGTGCCAGCAGCTTAATTACAGATACGCAGTATTTT. Its translation: CASSLITDTQYF.

V gene TRBV5-1 combines with J gene TRBJ2-5, with D possibly matching TRBD1 (6 bases). V was shortened by 4 bases and J by 1 base, with 11 bases between the two germline ends. This CDR3 region has 14 residues. Germline lookup yields CDR1 SGHRS and CDR2 YFSETQ. The CDR3 is CASSERTVQETQYF. In DNA form, the CDR3 reads TGCGCCAGCAGCGAAAGGACAGTCCAAGAGACCCAGTACTTC.

This clone was recorded a few times. The CDR3 bases are TGTGCCAGCAGTTTAGGGAGCACAGATACGCAGTATTTT. This encodes CASSLGSTDTQYF. This sequence joins TRBV28 and TRBJ2-3; D remains unclear. This CDR3 spans 13 amino acids. Trimming shortened V by 2 bases and J by 0 bases, and 3 bases separated the two germline ends. Germline-derived CDR1 and CDR2 are MDHEN and SYDVKM. Drawing the rest from reference TRBV28 and TRBJ2-3, the complete variable domain is DVKVTQSSRYLVKRTGEKVFLECVQDMDHENMFWYRQDPGLGLRLIYFSYDVKMKEKGDIPEGYSVSREKKERFSLILESASTNQTSMYLCASSLGSTDTQYFGPGTRLTVL.

This clone has a single count. The chain carries TRBV19 and TRBJ2-1; maybe TRBD2 (7 bases). Germline loops: CDR1 LNHDA, CDR2 SQIVND (reference sequence). V lost 5 bases, J lost 8 bases, and 13 bases lay in between. The CDR3 has 13 residues. DNA for the CDR3: TGTGCCAGTAGTGGGGGGGGCCGTCATGAGCAGTTCTTC. It codes for CASSGGGRHEQFF.

This chain links TRBV27 with TRBJ2-3; D is tentatively TRBD1 or TRBD2 (6 bases each). Trimming shortened V by 3 bases and J by 1 base, and 14 bases separated the two germline ends. Germline loops: CDR1 MNHEY, CDR2 SMNVEV (reference sequence). The CDR3 consists of 16 residues. This CDR3 reads CASSFMGGLGTDTQYF. The CDR3 DNA reads TGTGCCAGCAGTTTTATGGGGGGCCTGGGCACAGATACGCAGTATTTT.

The chain uses TRBV28 and TRBJ1-2; D is unresolved. Between the trimmed V and J ends, which lost 9 bases and 8 bases, there was a span of 13 bases. This CDR3 contains 11 residues. Germline-derived CDR1 and CDR2 are MDHEN and SYDVKM. The CDR3 spells CASFAVEGYTF. The CDR3 nucleotides are TGTGCCAGTTTTGCAGTTGAAGGCTACACCTTC.

V and J are TRBV5-1 and TRBJ2-7; 10 bases fit TRBD1. Germline CDR1 reads SGHRS; CDR2 reads YFSETQ. V was clipped by 7 bases and J by 5 bases; unmatched bases: 6. The CDR3 has 13 residues. CDR3 nucleotide sequence: TGCGCCAGCCATGACAGGGGGCCCCACGAGCAGTACTTC. Translation: CASHDRGPHEQYF.

V is TRBV2 and J is TRBJ2-7; no firm D call. Per germline, CDR1 SNHLY and CDR2 FYNNEI. V gave up 5 bases and J gave up 7 bases, with 21 bases separating them. The CDR3 runs to 15 residues. The CDR3 here is CASSPPSDLPGEQYF. The CDR3 DNA reads TGTGCCAGCAGTCCACCCTCGGACCTCCCCGGGGAGCAGTACTTC.